This T cell receptor (beta chain) was recorded in a study of T cell repertoires in cytomegalovirus infection (dated by TCRdb to between 2018 and 2021). Looking at the study overall: Because public TCR beta signatures pointed to carriage of CMV infection together with the matching HLA type, the HLA type of each donor mattered for the analysis. Results the study describes overall, beyond this receptor: In both this cohort and an independent roughly 400-donor cohort, the cumulative frequency of public TCR beta family members distinguished carriers of CMV infection plus the relevant HLA type. The ex vivo response was dominated by HLA-C-restricted CMV-specific TCR beta clonotypes, which also provided the single most frequent clonotype in two of eight donors.

The sequencing machine was an Illumina HiSeq 1500. Starting from the raw public reads, TCRdb applied fastp trimming at Q25, assembled clones with MiXCR and retained in-frame beta chains. One record per CDR3 amino acid sequence lists the most common genes and DNA. This sample is represented by around 450,000 distinct CDR3 sequences; roughly 30% of them were singletons. The top ten clonotypes cover roughly an eighth of the sample. Points on this clonotype: What antigen it recognizes has not been identified. No base quality values were provided; no much bigger clone lies one nucleotide off.

Material for sequencing was PBMCs. The receptor's source is a human donor in good health (CMV status not recorded). Some clones in this sample may be carry-over from other donors' samples.

DNA sequence: TGCAGTGCTATAGAACAGGACTCTGGAAACACCATATATTTT. It translates as CSAIEQDSGNTIYF. This sequence uses TRBV20-1 and TRBJ1-3; TRBD1 might be the D gene, on 5 matching bases. CDR1 and CDR2, looked up from the germline V gene (reference sequence), are DFQATT and SNEGSKA. Between the V and J ends, shortened by 4 bases and 0 bases respectively, the junction contains 10 bases. Spanning cysteine to phenylalanine, the CDR3 consists of 14 amino acids. CDR3 DNA only is kept here, 42 bases in frame from base 1.